A selection of T cell receptor beta chains follows, all from one sample in a study of blood T cell repertoires in COVID-19. The assay was immunoSEQ multiplex PCR, and TCRdb's table has in-frame clones only and misses some. Counted here are 80,000 to 100,000 clones, less than 85% occurring once; the ten biggest clones make up around 9.9%. The sample comprised peripheral blood. The receptor source for this set is a man between 65 and 85 years old with active or convalescent COVID-19. Each CDR3 is given with its conserved first and last residue. A D gene is named only where the DNA matches it firmly. Clone size is stated in some rows and not others, as once, few, many or a class when expanded.

TRBD2	TRBJ2-3	TRBV7-2	.	CASSPGGAGSPWGQYF	TGTGCCAGCAGCCCCGGGGGGGCGGGGTCCCCTTGGGGGCAGTATTTT
.	TRBJ2-5	TRBV4-1	.	CASSQGVSRGTQYF	TGCGCCAGCAGCCAAGGAGTGAGCCGAGGGACCCAGTACTTC
.	TRBJ1-1	TRBV4-2	.	CASSQDQEGRNTEAFF	TGTGCCAGCAGCCAAGATCAAGAGGGCAGGAACACTGAAGCTTTCTTT
.	TRBJ2-1	TRBV11-2	once	CASSEAYGYNEQFF	TGTGCCAGCAGCGAGGCCTACGGATACAATGAGCAGTTCTTC
TRBD1	TRBJ2-1	TRBV5-1	.	CASSHPTGGSEQFF	TGCGCCAGCAGCCATCCTACAGGGGGCAGTGAGCAGTTCTTC
TRBD1	TRBJ1-2	TRBV5-6	.	CASSTDRATYTF	TGTGCCAGCAGCACGGACAGGGCAACCTACACCTTC
.	TRBJ2-2	TRBV9	.	CASSTQGLDTGELFF	TGTGCCAGCAGCACACAGGGTTTGGACACCGGGGAGCTGTTTTTT
.	TRBJ2-3	TRBV11-2	.	CASGGVGAGADTQYF	TGTGCCAGCGGTGGTGTGGGGGCTGGGGCAGATACGCAGTATTTT
.	TRBJ2-7	TRBV10-3	.	CAISESPGNTYEQYF	TGTGCCATCAGTGAGTCCCCAGGAAATACCTACGAGCAGTACTTC
.	TRBJ2-2	TRBV6-5	.	CASRSGTMNTGELFF	TGTGCCAGCAGGTCCGGGACAATGAACACCGGGGAGCTGTTTTTT
.	TRBJ1-5	TRBV2	many	CASRGQGNQPQHF	TGTGCCTCCCGCGGGCAGGGCAATCAGCCCCAGCATTTT
TRBD2	TRBJ2-2	TRBV7-2	few	CASSLTGLALTGELFF	TGTGCCAGCAGCTTGACGGGACTAGCGCTTACCGGGGAGCTGTTTTTT
.	TRBJ1-1	TRBV3-1/TRBV3-2	.	CASSQAGATEAFF	TGTGCCAGCAGCCAAGCAGGGGCCACTGAAGCTTTCTTT
.	TRBJ2-2	TRBV7-9	.	CASRSGVTGELFF	TGTGCCAGCAGGAGTGGTGTAACCGGGGAGCTGTTTTTT
TRBD2	TRBJ2-3	TRBV7-2	.	CASSPRRGLVTDTQYF	TGTGCCAGCAGCCCCCGCCGGGGACTAGTAACAGATACGCAGTATTTT
.	TRBJ1-2	TRBV19	.	CASSIQGGYTF	TGTGCCAGTAGTATCCAGGGTGGCTACACCTTC
.	TRBJ2-5	TRBV29-1	.	CSAKGLAQETQYF	TGCAGCGCCAAAGGACTTGCCCAAGAGACCCAGTACTTC
.	TRBJ1-4	TRBV29-1	.	CSVGLGGTNEKLFF	TGCAGCGTTGGATTAGGGGGAACAAATGAAAAACTGTTTTTT
TRBD2	TRBJ2-3	TRBV7-9	.	CASSFPSGGLDTQYF	TGTGCCAGCAGCTTCCCTAGCGGGGGGCTGGATACGCAGTATTTT
.	TRBJ1-2	TRBV18	.	CASSPGGVGYGYTF	TGTGCCAGCTCACCAGGCGGGGTAGGCTATGGCTACACCTTC
.	TRBJ2-3	TRBV9	.	CASRASRAPDTQYF	TGTGCCAGCAGGGCATCGCGGGCTCCAGATACGCAGTATTTT
TRBD1	TRBJ1-2	TRBV3-1/TRBV3-2	.	CASSRGQAAGYTF	TGTGCCAGCAGCCGCGGACAGGCTGCTGGCTACACCTTC
TRBD2	TRBJ2-3	TRBV9	.	CASTLAGGRDTQYF	TGTGCCAGCACCTTAGCGGGGGGCAGGGATACGCAGTATTTT
.	TRBJ2-7	TRBV3-1/TRBV3-2	.	CASSQTWRGPYEQYF	TGTGCCAGCAGCCAGACCTGGCGGGGGCCTTACGAGCAGTACTTC
.	TRBJ1-5	TRBV4-1	few	CASSQEGTGEGNQPQHF	TGCGCCAGCAGCCAAGAGGGAACGGGGGAGGGCAATCAGCCCCAGCATTTT
.	TRBJ2-1	TRBV11-2	.	CASSSQGGHYNEQFF	TGTGCCAGCAGCTCGCAGGGGGGACACTACAATGAGCAGTTCTTC
.	TRBJ1-2	TRBV10-3	.	CAISEVDYGYTF	TGTGCCATCAGTGAAGTAGATTATGGCTACACCTTC
.	TRBJ1-2	TRBV5-1	.	CASSPTGVDGYTF	TGCGCCAGCAGCCCGACAGGCGTCGATGGCTACACCTTC
TRBD2	TRBJ2-3	TRBV5-1	.	CASSSGASGVLDTQYF	TGCGCCAGCAGCTCCGGCGCTAGCGGGGTGTTAGATACGCAGTATTTT
TRBD1	TRBJ1-4	TRBV7-9	once	CASSTRQGIEKLFF	TGTGCCAGCAGCACTAGACAGGGGATTGAAAAACTGTTTTTT
TRBD2	TRBJ2-7	TRBV27	.	CASRGAGGSYEQYF	TGTGCCAGCAGGGGGGCGGGAGGGTCCTACGAGCAGTACTTC
TRBD1	TRBJ1-1	TRBV6-6	.	CASSDRATKNTEAFF	TGTGCCAGCAGCGACAGGGCTACGAAGAACACTGAAGCTTTCTTT
.	TRBJ1-1	TRBV15	.	CATSSGGSSTEAFF	TGTGCCACCAGCAGTGGCGGAAGCAGCACTGAAGCTTTCTTT
.	TRBJ2-5	TRBV30	.	CASARLAVQETQYF	TGTGCCAGCGCTAGGTTGGCGGTCCAAGAGACCCAGTACTTC
.	TRBJ1-2	TRBV6-5	.	CASRSSAAYHGYTF	TGTGCCAGCAGATCCAGCGCTGCGTACCATGGCTACACCTTC
TRBD2	TRBJ2-5	TRBV6-2/TRBV6-3	.	CASSSLLAGAETQYF	TGTGCCAGCAGTTCCTTACTAGCGGGGGCGGAGACCCAGTACTTC
.	TRBJ2-5	TRBV10-3	.	CASSGGTVETQYF	TGTGCCTCAAGCGGCGGGACAGTAGAGACCCAGTACTTC
.	TRBJ2-7	TRBV7-9	once	CASSSTRQSYEQYF	TGTGCCAGCAGCTCCACGAGACAGTCCTACGAGCAGTACTTC
TRBD1	TRBJ2-7	TRBV10-3	.	CAISPGTGQYEQYF	TGTGCCATCAGTCCCGGGACAGGACAATACGAGCAGTACTTC
TRBD1	TRBJ1-6	TRBV19	.	CASSSWETGGLSPLHF	TGTGCCAGTAGTTCCTGGGAAACAGGGGGCCTCTCACCCCTCCACTTT